The 24 T cell receptor beta chains below all came from one sample that was sequenced in a study of CD8 T cells in ankylosing spondylitis. Study-wide results and caveats: A motif of under ten highly homologous TCR beta variants was seen as apparently characteristic of ankylosing spondylitis blood.

These TCRs' antigens remain unknown. MiXCR, run by TCRdb on the 5' RACE reads, gives a single entry per CDR3 protein. There are 450,000 to 550,000 distinct CDR3 sequences in the sample; roughly 5.3% occur only once, and around 3.4% lies in the top ten. The sequencing sample was made of blood, either unsorted or a sorted T cell fraction (not recorded which). The receptors stem from a male donor with ankylosing spondylitis.

V is TRBV14 and J is TRBJ2-7, with no clear D. This CDR3 is built from 16 residues. The germline CDR1 and CDR2 sequences are SGHDN and FVKESK. V was trimmed by 0 bases and J by 5 bases, leaving 17 bases between them. The CDR3 is CASSQEPVRRRNEQYF. CDR3 nucleotides: TGTGCCAGCAGCCAAGAACCGGTCAGGAGAAGAAACGAGCAGTACTTC.

This clonotype was observed a handful of times. V and J are TRBV5-1 and TRBJ2-1; 9 nucleotides line up with TRBD2. V shed 5 bases and J 5 bases; nucleotides not matched to a gene: 5. Germline CDR1 SGHRS, CDR2 YFSETQ. The CDR3 length is 14 residues. The CDR3 DNA sequence: TGCGCCAGCAGGAGACTAGCGGCGGACAATGAGCAGTTCTTC. Its translation is CASRRLAADNEQFF.

This clonotype was seen at least ten times. The chain employs TRBV5-1 and TRBJ2-3, with D unresolved. Germline-derived CDR1 and CDR2 are SGHRS and YFSETQ. The CDR3 length is 14 residues. Trimming stripped 4 bases from V and 0 bases from J, with 9 bases between. CDR3 protein: CASSPAISTDTQYF. In nucleotides, the CDR3 is TGCGCCAGCAGCCCTGCTATTAGCACAGATACGCAGTATTTT.

The gene calls are TRBV20-1 and TRBJ1-4, with a possible D match to TRBD1 (6 bases). This CDR3 comprises 15 residues. The ends were cut back, 0 bases at V and 7 bases at J, with 15 bases in the middle. Germline V gives CDR1 DFQATT, CDR2 SNEGSKA (reference sequence). The CDR3 sequence is CSARDITGTGEKLFF. The CDR3 DNA reads as TGCAGTGCTAGAGATATCACAGGGACGGGTGAAAAACTGTTTTTT.

This clonotype was seen ten or more times. The rearrangement uses TRBV30 and TRBJ2-3; D gene ambiguous. CDR3 length equals 14 residues. Germline lookup yields CDR1 GTSNPN and CDR2 SVGIG (reference sequence). The V and J ends lost 2 bases and 3 bases respectively, with 12 bases between them. The CDR3 loop is CAWSTRTLTDTQYF. The CDR3 DNA sequence: TGTGCCTGGAGTACGCGGACCTTAACAGATACGCAGTATTTT.

This clonotype appeared many times. This chain links TRBV4-3 with TRBJ1-5; no firm D call. CDR1 and CDR2 (germline): LGHNA, YSLEER. There are 13 residues in the CDR3. Deletions cut 2 bases from V and 6 bases from J, with 8 bases between. The CDR3: CASSQLGGQPQHF. As DNA, the CDR3 is TGCGCCAGCAGCCAACTGGGCGGTCAGCCCCAGCATTTT.

This clonotype came up a few times. V usage is TRBV20-1 and J usage is TRBJ2-1; D remains ambiguous. The CDR3 totals 16 residues. The V end lost 3 bases, the J end lost 0 bases, and 15 bases lay between the germline ends. CDR1 and CDR2 from the germline V gene are DFQATT and SNEGSKA (reference sequence). The CDR3 loop is CSASPGRPSSYNEQFF. In nucleotides, the CDR3 is TGCAGTGCTAGTCCCGGCAGACCTAGCTCCTACAATGAGCAGTTCTTC.

In this sample, this clonotype turned up many times. CDR3 coding DNA: TGTGCCATCAGTGAGGGGGATCAGCCCCAGCATTTT. As protein: CAISEGDQPQHF. The chain recombines TRBV10-3 with TRBJ1-5; unclear D gene. Germline lookup yields CDR1 ENHRY and CDR2 SYGVKD. V was shortened by 2 bases and J by 5 bases, with 4 bases between the two germline ends. The CDR3 is made up of 12 amino acids.

This clonotype was counted many times. This chain joins TRBV20-1 and TRBJ2-3; no reliable D call. Trimming removed 5 bases from V and 3 bases from J, with 9 bases in between. The CDR3 loop spans 12 amino acids. CDR1 and CDR2 from the germline V gene are DFQATT and SNEGSKA (reference sequence). The CDR3, as DNA: TGCAGTGCTTCGATCAGTACAGATACGCAGTATTTT. Translation: CSASISTDTQYF.

In its sample, this clonotype was seen many times. The chain employs TRBV7-2 and TRBJ2-1, with a tentative D call TRBD1 (6 bases). The CDR3 loop spans 14 amino acids. The germline gives CDR1 SGHTA, CDR2 FQGNSA. V lost 5 bases and J lost 0, with 8 bases in between. The CDR3, as DNA: TGTGCCAGCAGCAGGGGGACCTCCTACAATGAGCAGTTCTTC. The encoded protein is CASSRGTSYNEQFF.

This clonotype was observed at least ten times. V usage is TRBV7-2 and J usage is TRBJ2-1, with D hard to call. V lost 5 bases and J lost 2, with 13 bases in between. The CDR3 runs 15 residues. Germline V gives CDR1 SGHTA, CDR2 FQGNSA. The DNA for the CDR3 is TGTGCCAGCAGCCCACCGCGCACTACCTACAATGAGCAGTTCTTC. Translating gives CASSPPRTTYNEQFF.

This clonotype has ten or more counts. J is TRBJ2-3 and V is TRBV7-3; possibly TRBD1 for D (5 bases). Looked up from germline, CDR1 is SGHTA and CDR2 is FQGTGA. V was clipped by 4 bases and J by 4 bases, with 9 bases between them. CDR3 length: 13 residues. CDR3 protein: CASSSRESDTQYF. The CDR3 nucleotides read TGTGCCAGCAGCTCCAGGGAATCAGATACGCAGTATTTT.

The sample holds many counts of this clonotype. The chain combines TRBV4-3 with TRBJ2-5, with D tentatively TRBD2 (6 bases). With 0 bases removed from V and 5 bases from J, the gap between germline ends came to 13 bases. There are 15 residues in the CDR3. CDR1 and CDR2 from the germline V gene are LGHNA and YSLEER. The CDR3 coding sequence is TGCGCCAGCAGCCAAGATCTCGCGGGGTCGGAGACCCAGTACTTC. It translates to CASSQDLAGSETQYF.

This clonotype was found many times. The rearrangement uses TRBV6-1 and TRBJ2-7; TRBD1 aligns across 7 bases. The junction had 7 bases not matched to a gene; V was cut back by 5 bases and J by 3 bases. The CDR3 has 14 residues. Germline CDR1 reads MNHNS; CDR2 reads SASEGT. In DNA form, the CDR3 reads TGTGCCAGCAGTCCGGGACAGACCCTCTACGAGCAGTACTTC. This translates into CASSPGQTLYEQYF.

This chain joins TRBV18 and TRBJ2-5; a weak D match, TRBD2 (5 bases). V was trimmed by 2 bases and J by 4 bases, leaving 11 bases between them. The germline CDR1 and CDR2 sequences are KGHSH and LQKENI. This CDR3 comprises 14 residues. The CDR3 nucleotides are TGTGCCAGCTCACCAATACGGGGTGGAGAGACCCAGTACTTC. It yields the protein CASSPIRGGETQYF.

This clonotype was found many times. CDR3 sequence (DNA): TGTGCCAGCAGCGTAGGAGCAGGGGCGGGTGAAGCTTTCTTT. Its protein is CASSVGAGAGEAFF. The J gene is TRBJ1-1, the V gene TRBV9, with a possible D match to TRBD1 (6 bases). Trimming left V 0 bases short and J 7 bases short, with 13 bases between. Germline CDR1 and CDR2: SGDLS and YYNGEE. CDR3 size: 14 residues.

This clonotype has a count of ten or more. V gene TRBV5-1 combines with J gene TRBJ2-3; 9 bases are shared with TRBD2. The J segment lost 3 bases and the V segment lost 2 bases, leaving 4 bases of the junction unmatched. The CDR3 length is 15 residues. Germline assignment: CDR1 SGHRS and CDR2 YFSETQ. The chain's CDR3 is CASSFLAGTTDTQYF. The CDR3 DNA sequence: TGCGCCAGCAGCTTCCTAGCGGGGACAACAGATACGCAGTATTTT.

This clonotype was detected many times. The chain has TRBV4-2 and TRBJ2-7, with TRBD1 matching over 7 bases. In germline, CDR1 is LGHNA, CDR2 YNFKEQ. The CDR3 runs to 15 residues. V shed 0 bases, J shed 3 bases, and the junction held 5 bases outside the gene matches. The CDR3: CASSQEEPGGYEQYF. The CDR3 coding sequence is TGTGCCAGCAGCCAAGAAGAGCCAGGGGGCTACGAGCAGTACTTC.

There are many counts of this clonotype. The chain employs TRBV29-1 and TRBJ2-7, with D tentatively TRBD2 (6 bases). The CDR3 totals 13 residues. CDR1 is SQVTM and CDR2 is ANQGSEA in the germline V gene. V was shortened by 3 bases and J by 5 bases, with 14 bases between the two germline ends. CDR3 sequence (DNA): TGCAGCGTTGAGTCCCGGGAGAGCCACGAGCAGTACTTC. It specifies CSVESRESHEQYF.

This clonotype was counted between two and nine times. The CDR3 reads CASSLEFRRTWSYEQYF. The CDR3 region has the DNA TGTGCCAGCAGCTTAGAATTCCGTCGAACGTGGTCCTACGAGCAGTACTTC. V and J are TRBV11-2 and TRBJ2-7, with D unclear. Germline V gene sequence: CDR1 SGHAT, CDR2 FQNNGV. The CDR3 contains 17 residues. The V gene lost 0 bases and the J gene lost 1 base, with 16 bases spanning the gap. The full variable domain, completed using reference TRBV11-2 and TRBJ2-7, is EAGVAQSPRYKIIEKRQSVAFWCNPISGHATLYWYQQILGQGPKLLIQFQNNGVVDDSQLPKDRFSAERLKGVDSTLKIQPAKLEDSAVYLCASSLEFRRTWSYEQYFGPGTRLTVT.

The gene calls are TRBV7-8 and TRBJ2-7; no definite D call. V lost 4 bases to trimming and J lost 2 bases, with 18 bases between them. The V gene's germline CDR1 is SGHVS and CDR2 FQNEAQ. CDR3 length equals 16 residues. Here the CDR3 DNA reads TGTGCCAGCAGCTCTCGAGCGACGCAAGTAACCTACGAGCAGTACTTC. Protein product: CASSSRATQVTYEQYF.

This clonotype was observed a few times. This sequence joins TRBV11-2 and TRBJ1-1; D gene uncertain. CDR3 length equals 15 residues. CDR1 and CDR2 (germline): SGHAT, FQNNGV. With 3 bases removed from V and 1 base from J, the gap between germline ends came to 12 bases. CDR3 sequence reads: CASSLAAVWNTEAFF. Here the CDR3 DNA reads TGTGCCAGCAGCTTGGCCGCAGTATGGAACACTGAAGCTTTCTTT.

At least ten counts were recorded for this clonotype. The chain recombines TRBV5-1 with TRBJ2-2; D is possibly TRBD1 or TRBD2 (6 bases each). With 2 bases removed from V and 13 bases from J, the gap between germline ends came to 12 bases. Looked up from germline, CDR1 is SGHRS and CDR2 is YFSETQ. The CDR3 is 12 residues long. The CDR3 reads CASSFPGAGLFF. DNA of the CDR3: TGCGCCAGCAGCTTCCCGGGGGCCGGGCTGTTTTTT.

J is TRBJ2-7 and V is TRBV6-1; tentative D call: TRBD2 (6 bases). The V end lost 2 bases, the J end lost 7 bases, and 18 bases lay between the germline ends. Germline assignment: CDR1 MNHNS and CDR2 SASEGT. CDR3 size: 15 residues. The CDR3 DNA follows: TGTGCCAGCAGTGAAAGGAGGGGCTCACCGGGGGAGCAGTACTTC. Its translation is CASSERRGSPGEQYF.